Listed below are T cell receptor beta chains from one sample, sequenced in a study of CD8 T cells in Susac syndrome. One entry per CDR3 protein, called by TCRdb with MiXCR from the immunoSEQ multiplex PCR reads. In the table there are around 130,000 distinct CDR3 sequences, 75% to 90% of which are singletons. The sequencing sample was made of CD8+ T cells from PBMCs. The source is a human donor with multiple sclerosis. The CDR3 runs from the conserved cysteine through the conserved F or W. D genes are given only for firm matches. Only part of the rows carry a size: once, few, many, or a class if the clone is expanded.

D gene	clone size	V gene	J gene	CDR3 DNA	CDR3 protein
.	.	TRBV2	TRBJ1-2	TGTGCCAGCAGTTCTGGTCGGGACACTGGCTACACCTTC	CASSSGRDTGYTF
.	.	TRBV4-3	TRBJ2-1	TGCGCCAGCAGCCAAGTTTCAGGAGTCCTCTCCTACAATGAGCAGTTCTTC	CASSQVSGVLSYNEQFF
TRBD2	.	TRBV6-4	TRBJ2-3	TGTGCCAGCAGTGATGTATCGGGGGGGCTGGCGCAGTATTTT	CASSDVSGGLAQYF
TRBD2	.	TRBV11-3	TRBJ2-1	TGTGCCAGCAGCGGATTAGGCGGGAGCCCACTAGATGAGCAGTTCTTC	CASSGLGGSPLDEQFF
.	.	TRBV7-2	TRBJ2-1	TGTGCCAGCAGCCCTCGCTGGAACTATGGGGGCGATGAGCAGTTCTTC	CASSPRWNYGGDEQFF
.	once	TRBV1	TRBJ2-4	TGCACCAGCCAAAGACTAGCGGGAGAAGGAGCCAAAAACATTCAGTACTTC	CTSQRLAGEGAKNIQYF
TRBD1	.	TRBV6-1	TRBJ2-7	TGTGCCAGCATCGGACAGGGCTACGAGCAGTACTTC	CASIGQGYEQYF
.	.	TRBV19	TRBJ2-1	TGTGCCAGTAGTATGTACAATGAGCAGTTCTTC	CASSMYNEQFF
.	.	TRBV18	TRBJ2-7	TGTGCCAGCTCACCACCCCCAGGGACCTACGAGCAGTACTTC	CASSPPPGTYEQYF
.	.	TRBV10-3	TRBJ2-1	TGTGCCATCAGTCAGAGCTCCTACAATGAGCAGTTCTTC	CAISQSSYNEQFF
.	.	TRBV30	TRBJ2-7	TGTGCCTGGAGGGGCCGGGACTCTCGATACGAGCAGTACTTC	CAWRGRDSRYEQYF
TRBD2	.	TRBV7-9	TRBJ2-1	TGTGCCAGCAGCTACGGACTAGCGGGGCTCGTCAATGAGCAGTTCTTC	CASSYGLAGLVNEQFF
TRBD2	.	TRBV28	TRBJ2-3	TGTGCCAGCAGTACGCCCCTAGCGGGGGAGAGCACAGATACGCAGTATTTT	CASSTPLAGESTDTQYF
.	.	TRBV28	TRBJ1-5	TGTGCCAGCGAGTTTGGGACCGGGCCCTTGTCCCCAGTGGGATATAGCAATCAGCCCCAGCATTTT	CASEFGTGPLSPVGYSNQPQHF
.	.	TRBV20-1	TRBJ2-1	TGCAGTGCCCAAACTAGCAATGAGCAGTTCTTC	CSAQTSNEQFF
.	.	TRBV7-9	TRBJ2-3	TGTGCCAGCAGCCCGCCCGGCCGCACAGATACGCAGTATTTT	CASSPPGRTDTQYF
.	few	TRBV7-2	TRBJ1-5	TGTGCCAGCAGCCCGGAGACAGGACCAAATCAGCCCCAGCATTTT	CASSPETGPNQPQHF
TRBD1	few	TRBV12-3/TRBV12-4	TRBJ2-5	TGTGCCAGCAGCACACCGGGACAGGGAGGTGAAGAGACCCAGTACTTC	CASSTPGQGGEETQYF
TRBD2	.	TRBV19	TRBJ2-1	TGTGCCAGTAGTATGAGCGGGGGGGCCCTCGATGAGCAGTTCTTC	CASSMSGGALDEQFF
.	.	TRBV19	TRBJ1-4	TGTGCCAGTAGGTCCGAGGGGAGTAATGAAAAACTGTTTTTT	CASRSEGSNEKLFF
TRBD1	.	TRBV7-2	TRBJ1-2	TGTGCCAGCAGCCTCCAGGGACAGGGAAACCGAATCTATGGCTACACCTTC	CASSLQGQGNRIYGYTF
.	few	TRBV11-1	TRBJ1-1	TGTGCCAGCAGCTTACCCCAGGGTGTGAACACTGAAGCTTTCTTT	CASSLPQGVNTEAFF